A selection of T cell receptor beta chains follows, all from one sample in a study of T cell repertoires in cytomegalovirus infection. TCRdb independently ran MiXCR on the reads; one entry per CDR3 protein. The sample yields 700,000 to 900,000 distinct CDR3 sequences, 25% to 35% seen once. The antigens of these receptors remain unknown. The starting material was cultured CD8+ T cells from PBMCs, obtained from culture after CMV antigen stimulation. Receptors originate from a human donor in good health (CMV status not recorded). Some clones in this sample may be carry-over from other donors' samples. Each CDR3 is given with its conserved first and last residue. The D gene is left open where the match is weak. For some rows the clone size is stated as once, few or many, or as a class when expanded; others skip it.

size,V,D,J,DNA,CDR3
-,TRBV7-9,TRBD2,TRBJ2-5,TGTGCCAGCAGCCACACCCCCTCTAGCGGGGGGCCGCAAGAGACCCAGTACTTC,CASSHTPSSGGPQETQYF
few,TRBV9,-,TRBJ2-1,TGTGCCAGCAGCAACGGGGGGCTTTCTAATGAGCAGTTCTTC,CASSNGGLSNEQFF
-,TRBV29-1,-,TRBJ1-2,TGCAGCGTTGAAGATGCTTCAGTGCCCTATGGCTACACCTTC,CSVEDASVPYGYTF
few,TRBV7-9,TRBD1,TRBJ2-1,TGTGCCAGCAGCCGACCGGACAGGTACAATGAGCAGTTCTTC,CASSRPDRYNEQFF
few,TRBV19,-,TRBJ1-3,TGTGCCAGTGGGGAAAACACCATATATTTT,CASGENTIYF
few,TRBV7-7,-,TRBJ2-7,TGTGCTAGCAGCCTCCCCTACGAGCAGTACTTC,CASSLPYEQYF
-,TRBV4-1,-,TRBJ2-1,TGCGCCAGCAGCCAACGCAGGGAATGGGAGAACAATGAGCAGTTCTTC,CASSQRREWENNEQFF
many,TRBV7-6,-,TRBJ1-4,TGTGCCAGCAGCCAGCGGCGCCTCGGTGAAAAACTGTTTTTT,CASSQRRLGEKLFF
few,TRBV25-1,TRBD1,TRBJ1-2,TGTGCCAGCAGTGAATCCGGCAGGACAGGGGATGGCTACACCTTC,CASSESGRTGDGYTF
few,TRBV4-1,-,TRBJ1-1,TGCGCCAGCAGCCCCCAGGGTGTTGTCACTGAAGCTTTCTTT,CASSPQGVVTEAFF
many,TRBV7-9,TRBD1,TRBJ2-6,TGTGCCAGCAGCTCCGAGTGGGGGACAGGGCCCTCTGGGGCCAACGTCCTGACTTTC,CASSSEWGTGPSGANVLTF
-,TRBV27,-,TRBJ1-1,TGTGCCAGCAGTTCCCCGACGGAGAACACTGAAGCTTTCTTT,CASSSPTENTEAFF
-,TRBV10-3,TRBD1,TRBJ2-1,TGTGCCATCCGGACAGGGGTTAACAATGAGCAGTTCTTC,CAIRTGVNNEQFF
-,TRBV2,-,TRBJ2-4,TGTGCCAGCAGTGGGGGTCCCAAAAACATTCAGTACTTC,CASSGGPKNIQYF
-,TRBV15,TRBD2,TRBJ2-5,TGTGCCACCAGCTCCCAAAGCGGGACTAGCGGGGGGGACTCCCTGGAGACCCAGTACTTC,CATSSQSGTSGGDSLETQYF
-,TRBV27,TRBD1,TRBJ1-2,TGTGCCAGCAGTACAAACAGGGGCCCTTACTATGGCTACACCTTC,CASSTNRGPYYGYTF